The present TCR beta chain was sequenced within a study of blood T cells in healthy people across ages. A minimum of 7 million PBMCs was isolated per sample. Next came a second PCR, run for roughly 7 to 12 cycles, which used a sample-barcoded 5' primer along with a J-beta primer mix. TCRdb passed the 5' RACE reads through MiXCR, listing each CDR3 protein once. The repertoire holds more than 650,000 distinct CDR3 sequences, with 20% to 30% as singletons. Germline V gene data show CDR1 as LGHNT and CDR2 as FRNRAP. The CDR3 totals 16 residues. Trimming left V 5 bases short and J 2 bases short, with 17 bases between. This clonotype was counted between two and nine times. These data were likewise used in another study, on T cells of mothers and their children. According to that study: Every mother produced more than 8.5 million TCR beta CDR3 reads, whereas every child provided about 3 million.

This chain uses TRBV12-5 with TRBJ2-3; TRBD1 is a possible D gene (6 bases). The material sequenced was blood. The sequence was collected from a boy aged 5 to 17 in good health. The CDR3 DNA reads TGTGCTAGTGGTCTCGGGACATCGAGCCCCACAGATACGCAGTATTTT. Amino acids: CASGLGTSSPTDTQYF. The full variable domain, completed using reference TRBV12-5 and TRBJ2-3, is DARVTQTPRHKVTEMGQEVTMRCQPILGHNTVFWYRQTMMQGLELLAYFRNRAPLDDSGMPKDRFSAEMPDATLATLKIQPSEPRDSAVYFCASGLGTSSPTDTQYFGPGTRLTVL.